Listed below are T cell receptor beta chains from one sample, sequenced in a study of cytomegalovirus exposure and HLA in healthy donors. Here immunoSEQ multiplex PCR was the method, and the copy in TCRdb shows in-frame clones only, minus some. Found here are around 100,000 clones, approximately 80% of them singletons; the top ten hold approximately 4%. Sequenced input: PBMCs. Receptor source: a woman aged 35 to 49 in good health and CMV-seropositive. Both conserved end residues are part of each CDR3. The D gene is left open where the match is weak. Clone sizes are given selectively: once, few, many, or a class where the clone is expanded.

clone size	V gene	J gene	D gene	CDR3 DNA	CDR3 protein
NA	TRBV4-1	TRBJ2-1	TRBD2	TGCGCCAGCAGCCAAGGAACTAGCGGGGGATATAATGAGCAGTTCTTC	CASSQGTSGGYNEQFF
NA	TRBV28	TRBJ2-4	TRBD1	TGTGCCAGCAGCTTACCAGGGGGTATAGCCAAAAACATTCAGTACTTC	CASSLPGGIAKNIQYF
NA	TRBV5-1	TRBJ2-1	TRBD2	TGCGCCAGCAGCTTGGTGGGTAGCGGGAGTCTCAATGAGCAGTTCTTC	CASSLVGSGSLNEQFF
NA	TRBV5-1	TRBJ2-7	TRBD1	TGCGCCAGCAGCTCCCCGGACAGGGAAGACGAGCAGTACTTC	CASSSPDREDEQYF
NA	TRBV29-1	TRBJ2-1	NA	TGCAGCGTTTTTCGGAGGAATGAGCAGTTCTTC	CSVFRRNEQFF
NA	TRBV19	TRBJ2-7	TRBD1	TGTGCCAGTAGTATTACAGGGGCAGACTACGAGCAGTACTTC	CASSITGADYEQYF
NA	TRBV6-5	TRBJ1-6	NA	TGTGCCAGCTCAATCAACTCCTATAATTCACCCCTCCACTTT	CASSINSYNSPLHF
NA	TRBV5-1	TRBJ1-1	TRBD1	TGCGCCAGCAGCTTGGGGGGAACAGGGGGTGAAGCTTTCTTT	CASSLGGTGGEAFF
NA	TRBV19	TRBJ2-5	TRBD2	TGTGCCAGTAGTACGGGAGGGTGGGAGACCCAGTACTTC	CASSTGGWETQYF
NA	TRBV4-1	TRBJ2-1	NA	TGCGCCAGCAGCCAAGAGGGCCGCATTAAGTACAATGAGCAGTTCTTC	CASSQEGRIKYNEQFF
NA	TRBV18	TRBJ2-3	TRBD2	TGTGCCAGCTCACCACGACTAGCGGGATTCACAGATACGCAGTATTTT	CASSPRLAGFTDTQYF
NA	TRBV27	TRBJ1-2	NA	TGTGCCAGCAGTTTACGGTCTGCGCGATCTGGCTACACCTTC	CASSLRSARSGYTF
NA	TRBV5-1	TRBJ2-3	NA	TGCGCCAGCAGCTTGGGTTCACGGGTCGGCGATACGCAGTATTTT	CASSLGSRVGDTQYF
once	TRBV5-4	TRBJ2-3	NA	TGTGCCAGCAGCTTGGCGGGCACAGATACGCAGTATTTT	CASSLAGTDTQYF
NA	TRBV5-4	TRBJ2-2	TRBD2	TGTGCCAGCAGCTTGGCCTCAGCGGGAGAGGCCGGGGAGCTGTTTTTT	CASSLASAGEAGELFF
NA	TRBV5-4	TRBJ2-7	NA	TGTGCCAGCAGCTTGGACGTGGGACTCTCCTACGAGCAGTACTTC	CASSLDVGLSYEQYF
NA	TRBV5-6	TRBJ1-2	TRBD1	TGTGCCAGCAGCCTAGCGGACAGGGATTATGGCTACACCTTC	CASSLADRDYGYTF
NA	TRBV28	TRBJ2-2	TRBD1	TGTGCCAGCAGGCCGTCAACAGGGGACACCGGGGAGCTGTTTTTT	CASRPSTGDTGELFF
NA	TRBV2	TRBJ2-7	NA	TGTGCCAGCAGTCTCCGGGACTTGGCCTACGAGCAGTACTTC	CASSLRDLAYEQYF
NA	TRBV27	TRBJ1-5	TRBD1	TGTGCCAGCAGTTTTGACCGAAACAAAAAGCGAACCGGGACAGGGGGCATCAGCGGTCAGCCCCAGCATTTT	CASSFDRNKKRTGTGGISGQPQHF
NA	TRBV27	TRBJ1-4	TRBD1	TGTGCCAGCAGTTCGGACAGGGGAGGGGGAAATGAAAAACTGTTTTTT	CASSSDRGGGNEKLFF
few	TRBV5-1	TRBJ2-1	TRBD2	TGCGCCAGCAGTCGGGCGGGAGGGCCCTACAATGAGCAGTTCTTC	CASSRAGGPYNEQFF
many	TRBV6-1	TRBJ2-3	TRBD2	TGTGCCAGCAGTGAGTCCCCCCCGGAACTAGCGGGCACAGATACGCAGTATTTT	CASSESPPELAGTDTQYF
NA	TRBV11-2	TRBJ2-2	NA	TGTGCCAGCAGCTTAAACAGGGCAACGAACACCGGGGAGCTGTTTTTT	CASSLNRATNTGELFF
NA	TRBV5-1	TRBJ2-7	NA	TGCGCCAGCAGCGGCAGCGGGACATACGAGCAGTACTTC	CASSGSGTYEQYF
NA	TRBV5-1	TRBJ2-3	TRBD1	TGCGCCAGCGGAACGATGCAGGGGGCGGATACGCAGTATTTT	CASGTMQGADTQYF
NA	TRBV5-6	TRBJ2-3	NA	TGTGCCAGCAGCGGCTCCACAGATACGCAGTATTTT	CASSGSTDTQYF